This passage covers 9 T cell receptor beta chains from one sample sequenced in a study of regulatory T cells in long-lasting Graves disease. Time point specified: newly diagnosed GD, antithyroid drugs for less than 3 months. The TCR library was prepared using RNA isolated from PBMCs. Both iRepertoire HTBI primers and Arm-PCR of CDR3 regions were used to build the TCR beta libraries. A single record per CDR3 protein comes from TCRdb applying MiXCR to the multiplex PCR reads. The data contain 500,000 or so distinct CDR3 sequences, around 15% of them seen just once; the ten biggest clones take up about 15%. These data were also filed under a second study, of T cells in Graves' hyperthyroidism and ophthalmopathy.

The sample consisted of peripheral blood mononuclear cells (PBMCs), taken at new diagnosis, from a patient treated with antithyroid drugs. The receptors here all came from a woman aged 45-59 years with Graves disease.

This clonotype was seen ten or more times. The genes are TRBV24-1 and TRBJ2-1; D is ambiguous. The germline gives CDR1 KGHDR, CDR2 SFDVKD. V lost 0 bases and J 0 bases, leaving 5 bases between the germline ends. The CDR3 extends over 15 amino acids. CDR3 DNA: TGTGCCACCAGTGATTTGCAGAGCTCCTACAATGAGCAGTTCTTC. It is translated as CATSDLQSSYNEQFF.

This clonotype has ten or more counts. The J gene is TRBJ2-7, the V gene TRBV2, with TRBD1 matching over 8 bases. Germline-derived CDR1 and CDR2 are SNHLY and FYNNEI. Germline trimming cut 7 bases from V and 2 bases from J; bases unmatched to any gene: 13. The CDR3 is made up of 16 amino acids. The CDR3 spells CASTPPDGTGPYEQYF. The CDR3 DNA sequence: TGTGCCAGCACTCCCCCGGACGGGACAGGTCCCTACGAGCAGTACTTC.

This clonotype was picked up many times. The chain couples TRBV3-1 to TRBJ1-4, with D possibly TRBD1 on 5 matching bases. Germline V gene data show CDR1 as LGHDT and CDR2 as YNNKEL (reference sequence). V shed 5 bases and J shed 7 bases, with 14 bases lying between them. The CDR3 runs 14 residues. CDR3 nucleotides: TGTGCCAGCAGCTTTACAGGCCTCACTGAAAAACTGTTTTTT. This gives the protein CASSFTGLTEKLFF. Variable domain in full (rest from reference TRBV3-1 and TRBJ1-4): DTAVSQTPKYLVTQMGNDKSIKCEQNLGHDTMYWYKQDSKKFLKIMFSYNNKELIINETVPNRFSPKSPDKAHLNLHINSLELGDSAVYFCASSFTGLTEKLFFGSGTQLSVL.

This clonotype came up many times. This sequence joins TRBV19 and TRBJ2-5; D may be TRBD2 (6 bases). Germline V CDR1 and CDR2: LNHDA, SQIVND (reference sequence). Trimming stripped 7 bases from V and 0 bases from J, with 12 bases between. CDR3 length equals 14 residues. The CDR3 sequence: CASNTQRDQETQYF. The CDR3 coding sequence is TGTGCCAGTAATACTCAGCGGGACCAAGAGACCCAGTACTTC.

This clonotype was seen at least ten times. The chain links TRBV28 to TRBJ2-4; D is uncertain. The CDR3 is made up of 11 amino acids. Trimming pared 5 bases from V and 9 bases from J, leaving 8 bases between. Looked up from germline, CDR1 is MDHEN and CDR2 is SYDVKM. The CDR3 DNA is TGTGCCAGCAGTCCCGGTATCATTCAGTACTTC. Residues: CASSPGIIQYF.

The table lists this clonotype with many counts. The gene calls are TRBV10-3 and TRBJ2-7; D may be TRBD1 or TRBD2 (5 bases each). Trimming removed 7 bases from V and 0 bases from J, with 13 bases in between. The CDR3 length is 14 residues. Germline V CDR1 and CDR2: ENHRY, SYGVKD. CDR3 amino acids: CAITRDRYSYEQYF. The CDR3 DNA is TGTGCCATCACCAGGGACCGCTACTCCTACGAGCAGTACTTC.

V and J are TRBV5-1 and TRBJ2-3; 7 bases agree with TRBD2. CDR3 size: 17 residues. CDR1 and CDR2 from the germline V gene are SGHRS and YFSETQ. The J segment lost 3 bases and the V segment lost 1 base, leaving 11 bases of the junction unmatched. CDR3 in amino acids: CASSLIGRERRTDTQYF. DNA for the CDR3: TGCGCCAGCAGCTTGATAGGGCGGGAGAGGAGAACAGATACGCAGTATTTT.

Many counts were recorded for this clonotype. This CDR3 reads CASSPRLAGLQFF. Written as DNA, the CDR3 is TGTGCCAGCAGCCCTCGACTAGCGGGCCTGCAGTTCTTC. This rearrangement joins TRBV7-8 to TRBJ2-1; 10 nucleotides match TRBD2. Germline values: CDR1 SGHVS, CDR2 FQNEAQ. This CDR3 is 13 amino acids long. V lost 5 bases to trimming and J lost 12 bases; unmatched junction nucleotides: 7.

This clonotype was seen repeatedly, ten times or more. The rearrangement links TRBV30 to TRBJ2-5, with D tentatively TRBD2 (5 bases). The CDR3 covers 13 residues. The V end lost 0 bases, the J end lost 5 bases, and 10 bases lay between the germline ends. The germline V gene has CDR1 GTSNPN and CDR2 SVGIG (reference sequence). The CDR3 bases are TGTGCCTGGAGTGTAGGTACTAGGGAGACCCAGTACTTC. Its translation is CAWSVGTRETQYF. Drawing the rest from reference TRBV30 and TRBJ2-5, the complete variable domain is SQTIHQWPATLVQPVGSPLSLECTVEGTSNPNLYWYRQAAGRGLQLLFYSVGIGQISSEVPQNLSASRPQDRQFILSSKKLLLSDSGFYLCAWSVGTRETQYFGPGTRLLVL.